This TCR beta chain was obtained from a study of shared clonotypes between healthy human individuals. Looking at the study overall: Each donor contributed plates that comprised three CD4 naive, three CD4 memory, two CD8 naive and one CD8 memory. The study, taken as a whole, reports: Genetic and exposure-history diversity was limited by the few donors.

Details on this clone: Its specificity is not known.

CDR3 length: 16 residues. V trimming: 2 bases; J trimming: 7 bases; junction bases outside the gene matches: 11. The germline gives CDR1 SQVTM, CDR2 ANQGSEA. Naivety among CD8 cells was defined by CD45RO negativity and positive CCR7 selection, thereby excluding terminally differentiated effector memory CD45RA+ cells. The donor population consisted of healthy HIV-negative adults with no recent acute infections or vaccinations. Repertoires were generated with immunoSEQ multiplex PCR, while TCRdb's copy carries only in-frame clones and drops some. The table lists approximately 1.9 million clones, 93% of them singletons, with roughly 1.7% in the top ten.

The TCR comes from a man in his late teens or twenties in good health. Some clones in this sample may be carry-over from other donors' samples. Sequenced input: naive CD8+ T cells from PBMCs. The chain combines TRBV29-1 with TRBJ2-1, with 10 positions matching TRBD1. In DNA, the CDR3 is TGCAGCGTTGAAACTACCGGGACAGGGGTTAATAATGAGCAGTTCTTC. Translation gives CSVETTGTGVNNEQFF.